This TCR beta chain was documented in a study of control samples from healthy donors and cancer patients. This clone is a singleton in its sample. The data were produced by immunoSEQ multiplex PCR, yet TCRdb's version contains in-frame clones alone and is incomplete. The data show roughly 80,000 clones, with about 90% seen just once and 1.5% to 2% held by the top ten. CDR3 length: 13 amino acids. The ends were cut back, 7 bases at V and 3 bases at J, with 15 bases in the middle. CDR1 is SQVTM, CDR2 ANQGSEA, per germline. The chain employs TRBV29-1 and TRBJ1-1; D gene unclear. The sample taken for sequencing was PBMCs. This receptor was obtained from a woman in her sixties with head and neck cancer. This CDR3 is CSARPQLYTEAFF. In nucleotides, the CDR3 is TGCAGCGCCCGCCCCCAGCTCTACACTGAAGCTTTCTTT.